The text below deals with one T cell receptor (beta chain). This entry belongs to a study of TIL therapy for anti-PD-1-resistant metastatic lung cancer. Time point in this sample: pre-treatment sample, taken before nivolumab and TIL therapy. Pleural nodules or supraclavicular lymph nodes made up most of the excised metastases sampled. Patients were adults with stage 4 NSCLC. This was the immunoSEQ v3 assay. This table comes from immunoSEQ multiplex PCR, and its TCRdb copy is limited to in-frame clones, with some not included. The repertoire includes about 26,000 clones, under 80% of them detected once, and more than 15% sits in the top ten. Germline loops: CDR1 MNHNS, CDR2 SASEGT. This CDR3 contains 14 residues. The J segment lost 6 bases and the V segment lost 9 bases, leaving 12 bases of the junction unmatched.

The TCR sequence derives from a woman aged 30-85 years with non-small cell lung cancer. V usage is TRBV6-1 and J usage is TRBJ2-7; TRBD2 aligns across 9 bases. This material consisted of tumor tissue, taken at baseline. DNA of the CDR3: TGTGCCAGTAACGAAGCGGGAGGTCTAGCCGAGCAGTACTTC. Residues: CASNEAGGLAEQYF.